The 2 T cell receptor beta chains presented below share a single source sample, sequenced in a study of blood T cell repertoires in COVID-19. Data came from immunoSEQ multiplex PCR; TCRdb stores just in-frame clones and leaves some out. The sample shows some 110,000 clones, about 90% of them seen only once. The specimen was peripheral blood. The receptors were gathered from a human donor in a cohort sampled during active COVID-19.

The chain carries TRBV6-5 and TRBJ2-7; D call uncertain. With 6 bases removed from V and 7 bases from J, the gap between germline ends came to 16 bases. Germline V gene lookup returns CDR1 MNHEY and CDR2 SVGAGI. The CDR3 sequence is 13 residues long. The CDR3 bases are TGTGCCAGCAGGGTGAGCGTCCTTGGGGAGCAGTACTTC. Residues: CASRVSVLGEQYF.

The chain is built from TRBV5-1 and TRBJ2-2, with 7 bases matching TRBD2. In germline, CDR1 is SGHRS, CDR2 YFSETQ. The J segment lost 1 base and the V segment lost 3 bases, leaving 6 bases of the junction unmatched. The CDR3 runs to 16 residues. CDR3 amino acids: CASSWTASGNTGELFF. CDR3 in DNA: TGCGCCAGCAGCTGGACCGCTAGCGGGAACACCGGGGAGCTGTTTTTT.